The 29 T cell receptor beta chains given below trace back to one sample, sequenced in a study of blood T cell repertoires in COVID-19 (dated by TCRdb to about 2020). The library was obtained by the immunoSEQ multiplex PCR assay. TCRdb took over this immuneACCESS table, retaining in-frame rearrangements with V and J assigned. Such tables are incomplete; in checked studies, under half of the missing clones stem from an unresolved V gene, and the remainder is unexplained. The sample has 190,000 or so clones on record, around 87% of them singletons. Jointly, the top ten make up 0.85% to 0.95% of the sample. Material: peripheral blood. These receptor sequences come from a woman aged 18-29 years who had recovered from COVID-19.

The V gene is TRBV11-1, the J gene TRBJ1-1, with 7 positions matching TRBD1. J gave up 1 base and V 1 base, and 6 bases lay outside the gene matches. Germline V gene lookup returns CDR1 SGHAT and CDR2 FQDESV (reference sequence). The CDR3 is 16 amino acids. The CDR3 sequence is CASSLEAGGTNTEAFF. The CDR3 nucleotides are TGTGCCAGCAGCTTAGAGGCAGGGGGGACGAACACTGAAGCTTTCTTT.

The J gene is TRBJ2-3, the V gene TRBV3-1 (or the pseudogene TRBV3-2); 14 bases are a match to TRBD2. Germline loops: CDR1 LGHDT, CDR2 YNNKEL (reference sequence). V lost 3 bases and J lost 1; bases outside the gene matches: 3. This CDR3 is 17 amino acids long. The CDR3 DNA follows: TGTGCCAGCAGCCAGACTAGCGGGGGGGCCGGCACAGATACGCAGTATTTT. As protein: CASSQTSGGAGTDTQYF.

In DNA, the CDR3 is TGTGCCAGTAGTATAACCGGGACTAGCGGGGTTTATGAGCAGTTCTTC. Its translation: CASSITGTSGVYEQFF. The rearrangement links TRBV19 to TRBJ2-1, with 13 bases lining up with TRBD2. The CDR3 has 16 amino acids. CDR1 LNHDA and CDR2 SQIVND come from the germline V gene (reference sequence). V was clipped by 2 bases and J by 8 bases; unmatched bases: 6.

V and J are TRBV10-2 and TRBJ1-6, with 8 positions matching TRBD1. This CDR3 is built from 16 residues. In germline, CDR1 is WSHSY, CDR2 SAAADI. The J segment lost 6 bases and the V segment lost 0 bases, leaving 4 bases of the junction unmatched. CDR3 residues: CASSESDRVGNSPLHF. In DNA form, the CDR3 reads TGCGCCAGCAGTGAGTCGGACAGGGTGGGTAATTCACCCCTCCACTTT.

This clone has just one count. The genes are TRBV9 and TRBJ2-1, with a possible D match to TRBD2 (5 bases). The germline V gene encodes CDR1 SGDLS and CDR2 YYNGEE. The CDR3 is made up of 17 amino acids. V was shortened by 4 bases and J by 2 bases, with 19 bases between the two germline ends. The CDR3 nucleotides read TGTGCCAGCAGCCCCCCCGGGGTAGCGAGAGCCTACAATGAGCAGTTCTTC. It specifies CASSPPGVARAYNEQFF.

The chain combines TRBV12-3 or TRBV12-4 with TRBJ2-5; unclear D gene. Trimming removed 6 bases from V and 5 bases from J, with 13 bases in between. This CDR3 is 13 amino acids long. The CDR3 DNA follows: TGTGCCAGCAGCTACAGTCTCCGGGAGACCCAGTACTTC. Translation gives CASSYSLRETQYF.

The CDR3 here is CASSLVGTGEADTQYF. The CDR3, as DNA: TGTGCCAGCAGCTTAGTCGGGACAGGGGAAGCAGATACGCAGTATTTT. This chain joins TRBV7-9 and TRBJ2-3, with 10 bases fitting TRBD1. CDR3 length: 16 residues. V was pared by 1 base and J by 4 bases, with 5 bases of the junction left unmatched. Per germline, CDR1 SEHNR and CDR2 FQNEAQ (reference sequence).

This clone has a single count. This chain joins TRBV3-1 (or the pseudogene TRBV3-2) and TRBJ2-5; unclear D gene. V lost 4 bases and J 5 bases, leaving 8 bases between the germline ends. The CDR3 sequence is 12 residues long. Germline assignment: CDR1 LGHDT and CDR2 YNNKEL (reference sequence). This chain's CDR3 is CASSPLAETQYF. CDR3 DNA: TGTGCCAGCAGCCCCCTTGCGGAGACCCAGTACTTC.

This rearrangement joins TRBV2 to TRBJ1-2; tentatively, D is TRBD1 (5 bases). The germline CDR1 and CDR2 sequences are SNHLY and FYNNEI. The CDR3 totals 12 residues. V lost 6 bases to trimming and J lost 6 bases, with 11 bases between them. The CDR3: CASRRAGDGYTF. DNA for the CDR3: TGTGCCAGCAGGCGGGCGGGGGATGGCTACACCTTC. Using reference TRBV2 and TRBJ1-2 for the parts outside the CDR3, the full variable domain is EPEVTQTPSHQVTQMGQEVILRCVPISNHLYFYWYRQILGQKVEFLVSFYNNEISEKSEIFDDQFSVERPDGSNFTLKIRSTKLEDSAMYFCASRRAGDGYTFGSGTRLTVV.

The chain links TRBV19 to TRBJ2-2; D remains unclear. From germline, CDR1 is LNHDA and CDR2 SQIVND (reference sequence). The CDR3 has 18 amino acids. Trimming took 5 bases from V and 0 from J, leaving 19 bases between them. The CDR3 region is CASSLSPQTYTNTGELFF. In nucleotides, the CDR3 is TGTGCCAGTAGTCTCAGCCCTCAGACTTACACGAACACCGGGGAGCTGTTTTTT.

This chain joins TRBV6-5 and TRBJ2-1; a possible D gene is TRBD2 (5 bases). CDR1 and CDR2 (germline): MNHEY, SVGAGI. The ends were cut back, 5 bases at V and 10 bases at J, with 9 bases in the middle. The CDR3 consists of 11 residues. The DNA of the CDR3 is TGTGCCAGCAGTACGAAGCGGGAGCAGTTCTTC. Translation gives CASSTKREQFF.

The CDR3 nucleotides are TGCAGCGTTGATAAACAGGGTTACCAGTTCTTC. This gives the protein CSVDKQGYQFF. The chain employs TRBV29-1 and TRBJ2-1; TRBD1 might be the D (6 bases). The CDR3 extends over 11 amino acids. Trimming shortened V by 3 bases and J by 13 bases, and 13 bases separated the two germline ends. The V gene's germline CDR1 is SQVTM and CDR2 ANQGSEA.

In nucleotides, the CDR3 is TGTGCCAGCAGCTTAAGCGGACACAGTTCTAATGAGCAGTTCTTC. This translates into CASSLSGHSSNEQFF. The rearrangement uses TRBV7-3 and TRBJ2-1; maybe TRBD1 (5 bases). CDR1 and CDR2 (germline): SGHTA, FQGTGA. Trimming pared 1 base from V and 7 bases from J, leaving 14 bases between. There are 15 residues in the CDR3.

The CDR3 region is CASSPSYEQYF. The CDR3 DNA follows: TGTGCCAGCAGTCCGTCCTACGAGCAGTACTTC. The rearrangement joins TRBV2 to TRBJ2-7; no firm D call. The length of the CDR3 is 11 residues. Germline lookup yields CDR1 SNHLY and CDR2 FYNNEI. V lost 5 bases to trimming and J lost 1 base, with 3 bases between them.

This clone occurred a few times. This rearrangement joins TRBV6-1 to TRBJ1-6, with TRBD1 matching over 8 bases. This CDR3 contains 15 residues. V was pared by 2 bases and J by 10 bases, with 7 bases of the junction left unmatched. CDR1 and CDR2 from the germline V gene are MNHNS and SASEGT. The CDR3 sequence is CASSESQDRASPLHF. Written as DNA, the CDR3 is TGTGCCAGCAGTGAATCGCAGGACAGGGCCTCACCCCTCCACTTT.

This chain joins TRBV7-3 and TRBJ2-3; 12 bases map to TRBD2. The CDR3 length is 16 residues. The V gene end was trimmed by 5 bases and the J gene end by 6 bases; junction bases not matched to a gene: 9. The germline V gene encodes CDR1 SGHTA and CDR2 FQGTGA. The CDR3 loop reads CASSPASGGAWDTQYF. The DNA of the CDR3 is TGTGCCAGCAGCCCAGCTAGCGGGGGGGCGTGGGATACGCAGTATTTT. Variable domain in full (rest from reference TRBV7-3 and TRBJ2-3): GAGVSQTPSNKVTEKGKYVELRCDPISGHTALYWYRQSLGQGPEFLIYFQGTGAADDSGLPNDRFFAVRPEGSVSTLKIQRTERGDSAVYLCASSPASGGAWDTQYFGPGTRLTVL.

The rearrangement joins TRBV28 to TRBJ1-1, with no clear D. The V gene lost 1 base and the J gene lost 4 bases, with 7 bases spanning the gap. The CDR3 loop spans 13 amino acids. CDR1 and CDR2 from the germline V gene are MDHEN and SYDVKM. CDR3 sequence reads: CASSLSGFTEAFF. In DNA, the CDR3 is TGTGCCAGCAGTTTATCGGGGTTCACTGAAGCTTTCTTT.

The chain couples TRBV5-1 to TRBJ1-6, with D possibly TRBD1 on 6 matching bases. This CDR3 spans 15 amino acids. CDR1 is SGHRS, CDR2 YFSETQ, per germline. The ends were cut back, 4 bases at V and 7 bases at J, with 15 bases in the middle. The CDR3, as DNA: TGCGCCAGCAGCCTAACAGGGTGGGGAAATTCACCCCTCCACTTT. This gives the protein CASSLTGWGNSPLHF. The full variable domain, completed using reference TRBV5-1 and TRBJ1-6, is KAGVTQTPRYLIKTRGQQVTLSCSPISGHRSVSWYQQTPGQGLQFLFEYFSETQRNKGNFPGRFSGRQFSNSRSEMNVSTLELGDSALYLCASSLTGWGNSPLHFGNGTRLTVT.

This clone showed up just once. The rearrangement uses TRBV6-4 and TRBJ2-3, with D perhaps matching TRBD1 (5 bases). The CDR3 covers 14 residues. Germline V lookup: CDR1 MRHNA, CDR2 SNTAGT. V was pared by 5 bases and J by 3 bases, with 12 bases between. CDR3 protein: CASSLGPLTDTQYF. CDR3 nucleotides: TGTGCCAGCAGTTTGGGGCCATTGACAGATACGCAGTATTTT.

This chain connects TRBV27 to TRBJ2-1; TRBD2 matches at 7 bases. Germline loops: CDR1 MNHEY, CDR2 SMNVEV (reference sequence). Germline trimming cut 6 bases from V and 10 bases from J; bases unmatched to any gene: 6. CDR3 length equals 12 residues. DNA of the CDR3: TGTGCCAGCAGACGATCTAGCGGCGAGCAGTTCTTC. Protein sequence: CASRRSSGEQFF.

The genes are TRBV5-1 and TRBJ1-2; D is unresolved. The CDR3 covers 14 residues. Germline V lookup: CDR1 SGHRS, CDR2 YFSETQ. Trimming took 7 bases from V and 4 from J, leaving 17 bases between them. The DNA for the CDR3 is TGCGCCAGCTCTAAACGCGGACGGGGCTATGGCTACACCTTC. This sequence encodes CASSKRGRGYGYTF.

J is TRBJ2-1 and V is TRBV2, with 11 bases fitting TRBD2. CDR1 SNHLY and CDR2 FYNNEI come from the germline V gene. The CDR3 length is 14 residues. Trimming cost V 6 bases and J 6 bases; bases outside gene matches: 4. The CDR3 protein is CASSGTSGSNEQFF. CDR3 bases: TGTGCCAGCAGCGGAACTAGCGGGAGCAATGAGCAGTTCTTC.

This clone was counted only a few times. The CDR3 nucleotides are TGTGCCAGCAGCTTAACAACAGGGGCTGGAAACACCATATATTTT. It is translated as CASSLTTGAGNTIYF. The V call is TRBV7-3, the J call TRBJ1-3, with 7 bases fitting TRBD1. The CDR3 is 15 residues long. The germline CDR1 and CDR2 sequences are SGHTA and FQGTGA. The J segment lost 2 bases and the V segment lost 0 bases, leaving 1 base of the junction unmatched. Full variable domain (rest looked up from reference TRBV7-3 and TRBJ1-3): GAGVSQTPSNKVTEKGKYVELRCDPISGHTALYWYRQSLGQGPEFLIYFQGTGAADDSGLPNDRFFAVRPEGSVSTLKIQRTERGDSAVYLCASSLTTGAGNTIYFGEGSWLTVV.

This clone was seen only once. The rearrangement uses TRBV7-2 and TRBJ2-1, with D uncertain. The V and J ends lost 5 bases and 4 bases respectively, with 9 bases between them. The CDR3 loop spans 13 amino acids. The germline V gene encodes CDR1 SGHTA and CDR2 FQGNSA. The chain's CDR3 is CASSRDNYNEQFF. DNA of the CDR3: TGTGCCAGCAGCCGAGACAATTACAATGAGCAGTTCTTC.

This sequence joins TRBV7-6 and TRBJ2-4, with 7 bases aligning to TRBD2. From germline, CDR1 is SGHVS and CDR2 FNYEAQ. Trimming took 1 base from V and 0 from J; bases not matched to a gene: 6. The CDR3 is 17 residues long. CDR3 in DNA: TGTGCCAGCAGCTTAGAACCCGGGGGGAGAGCCAAAAACATTCAGTACTTC. As protein: CASSLEPGGRAKNIQYF.

On this clone itself: Other DNA sequences in the same sample also yield this CDR3. This chain joins TRBV6-5 and TRBJ2-3; 10 nucleotides align to TRBD2. The V segment lost 2 bases and the J segment 2 bases; nucleotides outside the gene matches: 1. This CDR3 is built from 15 residues. Germline V gene data show CDR1 as MNHEY and CDR2 as SVGAGI. This chain's CDR3 is CASSYGTSDTDTQYF. The CDR3 DNA is TGTGCCAGCAGTTACGGGACTAGCGACACAGATACGCAGTATTTT.

The gene calls are TRBV6-6 and TRBJ1-2, with a weak D call TRBD1 (5 bases). CDR3 length: 13 residues. CDR1 is MNHNY and CDR2 is SVGAGI in the germline V gene (reference sequence). Trimming pared 7 bases from V and 3 bases from J, leaving 12 bases between. The CDR3 coding sequence is TGTGCCAGCACCAGGGAGGGGCACTATGGCTACACCTTC. It yields the protein CASTREGHYGYTF.

The chain combines TRBV9 with TRBJ2-1; unclear D gene. Germline CDR1 and CDR2: SGDLS and YYNGEE. V was shortened by 0 bases and J by 9 bases, with 10 bases between the two germline ends. The length of the CDR3 is 13 residues. CDR3: CASSVGSLGEQFF. CDR3 sequence (DNA): TGTGCCAGCAGCGTAGGGTCGCTAGGTGAGCAGTTCTTC.

This rearrangement joins TRBV4-1 to TRBJ1-6, with D possibly TRBD1 on 6 matching bases. V was trimmed by 0 bases and J by 6 bases, leaving 15 bases between them. The CDR3 is 17 amino acids. CDR1 is MGHRA and CDR2 is YSYEKL in the germline V gene. CDR3 bases: TGCGCCAGCAGCCAAGAGGGCAGGGGCCAGCGTAATTCACCCCTCCACTTT. It codes for CASSQEGRGQRNSPLHF.